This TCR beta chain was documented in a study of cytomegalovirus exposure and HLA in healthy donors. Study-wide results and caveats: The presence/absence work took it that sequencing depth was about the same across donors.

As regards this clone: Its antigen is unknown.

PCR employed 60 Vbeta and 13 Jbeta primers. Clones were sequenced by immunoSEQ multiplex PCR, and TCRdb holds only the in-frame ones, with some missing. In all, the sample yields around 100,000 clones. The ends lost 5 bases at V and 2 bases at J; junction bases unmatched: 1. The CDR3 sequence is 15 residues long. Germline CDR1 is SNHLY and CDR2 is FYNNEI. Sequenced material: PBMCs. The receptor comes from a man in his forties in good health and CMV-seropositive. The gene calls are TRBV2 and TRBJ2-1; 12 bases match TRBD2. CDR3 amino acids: CASSLAGGPYNEQFF. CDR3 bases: TGTGCCAGCAGTCTAGCGGGAGGGCCCTACAATGAGCAGTTCTTC.